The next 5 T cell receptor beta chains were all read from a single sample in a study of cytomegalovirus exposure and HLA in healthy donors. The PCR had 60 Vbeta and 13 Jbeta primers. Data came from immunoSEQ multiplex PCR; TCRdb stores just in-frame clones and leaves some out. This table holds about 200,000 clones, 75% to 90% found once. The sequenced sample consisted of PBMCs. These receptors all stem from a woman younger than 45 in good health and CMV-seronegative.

The CDR3 spells CASSLVGGNQPQHF. In DNA form, the CDR3 reads TGCGCCAGCAGCTTGGTAGGGGGCAATCAGCCCCAGCATTTT. V is TRBV5-1 and J is TRBJ1-5; possibly TRBD1 for D (5 bases). Germline V gene sequence: CDR1 SGHRS, CDR2 YFSETQ. The CDR3 sequence is 14 residues long. V lost 0 bases, J lost 2 bases, and 6 bases lay in between.

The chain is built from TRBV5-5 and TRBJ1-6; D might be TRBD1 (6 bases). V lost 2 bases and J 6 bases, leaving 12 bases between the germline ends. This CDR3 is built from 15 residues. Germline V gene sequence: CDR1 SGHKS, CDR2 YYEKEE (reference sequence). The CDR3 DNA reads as TGTGCCAGCAGCTTCCAGGGAGGGGGTAATTCACCCCTCCACTTT. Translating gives CASSFQGGGNSPLHF.

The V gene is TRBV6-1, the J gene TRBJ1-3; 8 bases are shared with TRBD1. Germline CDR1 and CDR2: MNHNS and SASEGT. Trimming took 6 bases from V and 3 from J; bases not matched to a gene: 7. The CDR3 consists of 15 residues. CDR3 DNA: TGTGCCAGCAGGCGGACAGGGCGAGATGGAAACACCATATATTTT. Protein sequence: CASRRTGRDGNTIYF.

The CDR3: CATSNYGQGVNEQFF. The CDR3 nucleotides read TGTGCCACCAGCAATTATGGACAGGGCGTCAATGAGCAGTTCTTC. This chain uses TRBV15 with TRBJ2-1; 8 bases agree with TRBD1. There are 15 residues in the CDR3. After removal of 4 bases from V and 6 bases from J, the junction contained 8 bases not matched to a gene. Germline CDR1 LNHNV, CDR2 YYDKDF (reference sequence).

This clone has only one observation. In DNA form, the CDR3 reads TGTGCCAGCAGTTACTCGAACCGGGGAGATACGCAGTATTTT. It codes for CASSYSNRGDTQYF. The chain recombines TRBV6-6 with TRBJ2-3; maybe TRBD2 (5 bases). Germline V gives CDR1 MNHNY, CDR2 SVGAGI (reference sequence). The CDR3 has 14 amino acids. Trimming pared 0 bases from V and 5 bases from J, leaving 9 bases between.